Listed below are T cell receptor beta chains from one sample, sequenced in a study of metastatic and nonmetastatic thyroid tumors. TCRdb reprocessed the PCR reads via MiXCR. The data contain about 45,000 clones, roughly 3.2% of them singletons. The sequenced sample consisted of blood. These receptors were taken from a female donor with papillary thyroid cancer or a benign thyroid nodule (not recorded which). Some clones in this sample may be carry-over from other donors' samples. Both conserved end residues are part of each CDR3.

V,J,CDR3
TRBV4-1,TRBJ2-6,CASRGLGSSGANVLTF
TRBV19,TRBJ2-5,CASSQAETQYF
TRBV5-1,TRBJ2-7,CASSLGGSVLQVSSYEQYF
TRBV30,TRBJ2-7,CAWSVGSGGVLSEQYF
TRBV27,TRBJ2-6,CASGTDSGANVLTF
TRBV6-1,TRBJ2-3,CASRLYRDTDTQYF
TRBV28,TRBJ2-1,CASTSRGAERRGKQFF
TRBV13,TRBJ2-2,CASSPPQDRTELFF
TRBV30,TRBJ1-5,CAWSVGTGRYQPQHF
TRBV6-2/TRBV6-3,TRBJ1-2,CASRDRGANYGYTF
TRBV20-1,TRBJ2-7,CSARSSGRHRYEQYF
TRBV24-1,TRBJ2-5,CATGEDRGILETQYF
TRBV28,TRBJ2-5,CASSPTSRAQYF
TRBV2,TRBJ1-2,CASSFTGTGGHTF
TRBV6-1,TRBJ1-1,CASRETATMNTEAFF
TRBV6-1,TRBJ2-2,CASRFDSLGNTGELFF
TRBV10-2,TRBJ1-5,CAAAVSYNQPQHF
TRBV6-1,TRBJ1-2,CAGSEAPGQRWGGYTF
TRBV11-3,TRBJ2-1,CASSQEGLAGDEQFF
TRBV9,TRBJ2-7,CASSVGLAVQSSYEQYF
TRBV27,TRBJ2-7,CASSRDWGYEQYF
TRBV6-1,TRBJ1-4,CASSGSGTGGWRLFF
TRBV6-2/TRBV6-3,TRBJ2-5,CASTPGLLAGVETQYF
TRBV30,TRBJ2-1,CAWRPKRDRYNEQFF
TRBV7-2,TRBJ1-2,CASSPGLAYGYTF
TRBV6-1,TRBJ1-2,CASTKDRSYGYTF
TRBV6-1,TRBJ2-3,CASSPASGSTDTQYF
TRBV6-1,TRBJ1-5,CASWASQARNQPQHF
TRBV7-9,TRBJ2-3,CASSPFSRGYTQYF
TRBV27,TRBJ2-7,CASSVTGLAVFYGQYF
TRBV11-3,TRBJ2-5,CASSKARGAETQYF
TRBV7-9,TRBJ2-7,CASSLAQRYEQYF
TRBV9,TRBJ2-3,CASSLKPGQGTDTQYF
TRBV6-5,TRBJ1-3,CASSSKLEGGNTIYF
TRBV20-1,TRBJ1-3,CSARDRSLSGNTIYF
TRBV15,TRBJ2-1,CATNSRVYNEQFF
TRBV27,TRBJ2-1,CASSVLAGVIDGEQFF
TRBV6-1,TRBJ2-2,CASSEKDRGAGGPAGELFF
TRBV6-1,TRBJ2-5,CASSARVAETQYF
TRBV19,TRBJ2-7,CASSFTGTGEYEQYF
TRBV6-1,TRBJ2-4,CAIRRSSYNEQYF
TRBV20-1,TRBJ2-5,CSARESGRGMPLDTQYF
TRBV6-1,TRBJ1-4,CASSEGAEEEKLFF
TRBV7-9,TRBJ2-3,CASSPFSRGDTQYF
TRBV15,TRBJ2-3,CATSRDDGTYTQYF
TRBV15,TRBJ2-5,CATSRNGPQETQYF
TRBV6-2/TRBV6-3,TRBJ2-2,CASRDRDRDHGELFF
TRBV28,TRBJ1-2,CASSSETAYGYTF
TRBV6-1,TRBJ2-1,CASSAGRGWEGNNEQFF
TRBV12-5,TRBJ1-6,CASGFILGFSSPLHF
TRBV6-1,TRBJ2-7,CASSQLAGETEQYF